This note documents a single T cell receptor beta chain sequence. Sequenced by immunoSEQ multiplex PCR; TCRdb stores in-frame clones only, minus some. The table records under 500,000 clones, around nine tenths of them present only once. These data are taken from a study of blood T cell repertoires in COVID-19. The V and J ends lost 5 bases and 8 bases, in that order; junction bases with no gene match: 3. Germline V gene sequence: CDR1 SEHNR, CDR2 FQNEAQ (reference sequence). The CDR3 consists of 12 residues. Specimen: peripheral blood. The chain couples TRBV7-9 to TRBJ1-1, with 9 bases aligning to TRBD1. This TCR was recovered from a woman aged 30 to 39 with acute or convalescent COVID-19. In DNA form, the CDR3 reads TGTGCCAGCAGCCTAGGACAGGGGGAAGCTTTCTTT. Translating gives CASSLGQGEAFF. The full variable domain, its missing parts supplied by reference TRBV7-9 and TRBJ1-1, is DTGVSQNPRHKITKRGQNVTFRCDPISEHNRLYWYRQTLGQGPEFLTYFQNEAQLEKSRLLSDRFSAERPKGSFSTLEIQRTEQGDSAMYLCASSLGQGEAFFGQGTRLTVV.